The 5 T cell receptor beta chains listed next were all sequenced from one sample in a study of post-analysis software for immune sequencing data (dated by TCRdb to the mid-2010s). The paper's findings and limits, for the study overall: Patients showed significantly higher frequencies than controls for about 5 TRBV segments, among them TRBV5-6, TRBV5-1 and TRBV20-1.

For these receptors, no antigen is known. Receptor libraries were prepared by PCR. TCRdb names Illumina HiSeq 2500 as the instrument used. To reduce PCR and sequencing biases, unique molecular identifiers were incorporated into the TCR beta cDNA libraries. In-frame beta chains were kept once TCRdb had trimmed the public reads at Q25 with fastp and called clones with MiXCR. Records with the same CDR3 protein are collapsed into one entry carrying the most frequent genes and DNA. Present in this sample are over 150,000 distinct CDR3 sequences, 30% of which were seen just once. The ten most abundant clones make up approximately 1.4% of the sample. Source material: blood. The receptors originated from a girl aged 10 to 17 with multiple sclerosis.

This clonotype occurred many times. The rearrangement uses TRBV11-2 and TRBJ2-1, with TRBD1 matching over 7 bases. Germline CDR1 reads SGHAT; CDR2 reads FQNNGV. V lost 2 bases, J lost 9 bases, and 7 bases stayed unmatched. The CDR3 spans 14 residues. Here the CDR3 DNA reads TGTGCCAGCAGCTTACGACAGGGAGATAGTGAGCAGTTCTTC. This gives the protein CASSLRQGDSEQFF.

The chain carries TRBV27 and TRBJ2-7, with 12 bases that match TRBD2. CDR1 is MNHEY, CDR2 SMNVEV, per germline (reference sequence). The CDR3 loop spans 16 amino acids. The V and J ends lost 5 bases and 3 bases, in that order; junction bases with no gene match: 8. CDR3 in DNA: TGTGCCAGCAGTGCCTATCGACTAGCGGGAGACTACGAGCAGTACTTC. Amino acids: CASSAYRLAGDYEQYF.

The chain is built from TRBV4-1 and TRBJ2-7; 11 nucleotides match TRBD1. J lost 8 bases, V lost 8 bases, and 5 bases had no gene match. This CDR3 has 12 residues. Germline CDR1 MGHRA, CDR2 YSYEKL. Here the CDR3 reads CASGTGGYKQYF. As DNA, the CDR3 is TGCGCCAGCGGGACAGGGGGATACAAGCAGTACTTC.

This chain joins TRBV6-1 and TRBJ1-1; D gene uncertain. CDR1 is MNHNS and CDR2 is SASEGT in the germline V gene. Trimming stripped 8 bases from V and 1 base from J, with 11 bases between. This CDR3 comprises 13 residues. CDR3 sequence (DNA): TGTGCCAGCGGTCTTGGACCGAACACTGAAGCTTTCTTT. Protein: CASGLGPNTEAFF.

The table lists this clonotype with a few counts. An end of the junction does not agree with germline; a read error may underlie this. The CDR3 DNA sequence: TGTGCCAGCATCCTTTCCGACTCTAATTCACCCCCCCACTTT. Its protein product is CASILSDSNSPPHF. J is TRBJ1-6 and V is TRBV6-6, with D unclear. The CDR3 covers 14 residues. Germline CDR1 is MNHNY and CDR2 is SVGAGI (reference sequence).